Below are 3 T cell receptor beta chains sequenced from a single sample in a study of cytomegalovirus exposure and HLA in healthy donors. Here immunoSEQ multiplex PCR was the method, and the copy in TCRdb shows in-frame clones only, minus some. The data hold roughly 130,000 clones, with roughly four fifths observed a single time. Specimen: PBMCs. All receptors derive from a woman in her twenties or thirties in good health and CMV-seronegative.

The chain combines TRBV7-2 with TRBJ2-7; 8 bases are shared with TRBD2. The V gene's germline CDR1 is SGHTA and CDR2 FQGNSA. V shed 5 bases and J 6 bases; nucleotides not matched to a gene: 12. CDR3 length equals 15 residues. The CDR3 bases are TGTGCCAGCAGCCCCTTTAGTAGCGGGGTCAGCGAGCAGTACTTC. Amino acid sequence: CASSPFSSGVSEQYF.

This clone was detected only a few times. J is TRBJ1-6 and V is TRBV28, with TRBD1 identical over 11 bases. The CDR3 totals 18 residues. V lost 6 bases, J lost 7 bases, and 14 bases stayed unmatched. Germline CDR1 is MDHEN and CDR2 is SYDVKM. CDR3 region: CASRGGQGAGLINSPLHF. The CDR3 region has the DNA TGTGCCAGCAGAGGAGGACAGGGGGCGGGGTTGATCAATTCACCCCTCCACTTT.

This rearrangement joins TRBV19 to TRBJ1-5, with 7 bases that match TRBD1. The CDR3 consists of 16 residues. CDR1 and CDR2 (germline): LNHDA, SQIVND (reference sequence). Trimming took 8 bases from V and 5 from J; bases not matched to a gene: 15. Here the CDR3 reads CASGMPRATGDQPQHF. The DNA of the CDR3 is TGTGCCAGTGGGATGCCCAGGGCAACAGGGGATCAGCCCCAGCATTTT. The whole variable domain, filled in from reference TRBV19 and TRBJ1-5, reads DGGITQSPKYLFRKEGQNVTLSCEQNLNHDAMYWYRQDPGQGLRLIYYSQIVNDFQKGDIAEGYSVSREKKESFPLTVTSAQKNPTAFYLCASGMPRATGDQPQHFGDGTRLSIL.